The 6 T cell receptor beta chains below come from one sample, sequenced in a study of T cell changes during pregnancy in multiple sclerosis. Assay used: immunoSEQ multiplex PCR; TCRdb lists only in-frame clones, some missing. This table holds about 69,000 clones, around 92% found once. The source was peripheral blood, collected in the third trimester of pregnancy. The receptors here all came from a female donor in good health, enrolled as a control in a pregnancy study.

The gene calls are TRBV30 and TRBJ2-4; D might be TRBD2 (6 bases). The V gene's germline CDR1 is GTSNPN and CDR2 SVGIG (reference sequence). The CDR3 sequence is 14 residues long. The ends were cut back, 1 base at V and 7 bases at J, with 14 bases in the middle. CDR3 region: CAWSDGSGSNIQYF. In DNA, the CDR3 is TGTGCCTGGAGTGACGGGAGCGGGTCGAACATTCAGTACTTC.

The gene calls are TRBV2 and TRBJ2-3; 7 bases are shared with TRBD1. The CDR3 loop spans 18 amino acids. Per germline, CDR1 SNHLY and CDR2 FYNNEI. With 0 bases clipped from V and 4 bases from J, the junction kept 13 bases outside the gene matches. The CDR3 DNA sequence: TGTGCCAGCAGTGAAGCGCAGACAGGGCTCAGATATTCAGATACGCAGTATTTT. It specifies CASSEAQTGLRYSDTQYF.

This chain links TRBV2 with TRBJ2-7; D is unresolved. Germline V gene data show CDR1 as SNHLY and CDR2 as FYNNEI. With 7 bases removed from V and 6 bases from J, the gap between germline ends came to 10 bases. CDR3 size: 11 residues. The CDR3 spells CASKNFFEQYF. The CDR3 bases are TGTGCCAGCAAGAACTTCTTCGAGCAGTACTTC.

The chain has TRBV20-1 and TRBJ2-1; no firm D call. The CDR3 is made up of 10 amino acids. Per the germline V gene, CDR1 is DFQATT and CDR2 is SNEGSKA (reference sequence). With 6 bases removed from V and 7 bases from J, the gap between germline ends came to 7 bases. Here the CDR3 DNA reads TGCAGTGCCGAGTATAATGAGCAGTTCTTC. This encodes CSAEYNEQFF.

The rearrangement uses TRBV27 and TRBJ2-2; 9 bases fit TRBD1. The CDR3 has 15 amino acids. Germline lookup yields CDR1 MNHEY and CDR2 SMNVEV (reference sequence). V dropped 4 bases and J dropped 6; count of bases not matched to a gene: 6. The CDR3 spells CASSSPGQGSGELFF. The CDR3 DNA reads TGTGCCAGCAGTTCCCCGGGACAGGGATCCGGGGAGCTGTTTTTT.

This clone was seen just once. V and J are TRBV2 and TRBJ1-1; D gene unclear. CDR1 SNHLY and CDR2 FYNNEI come from the germline V gene. The CDR3 runs to 18 residues. Trimming left V 1 base short and J 0 bases short, with 18 bases between. The CDR3 DNA follows: TGTGCCAGCAGTGAAGGTAGAACAGCTCGGGGAGTGAACACTGAAGCTTTCTTT. Protein: CASSEGRTARGVNTEAFF.